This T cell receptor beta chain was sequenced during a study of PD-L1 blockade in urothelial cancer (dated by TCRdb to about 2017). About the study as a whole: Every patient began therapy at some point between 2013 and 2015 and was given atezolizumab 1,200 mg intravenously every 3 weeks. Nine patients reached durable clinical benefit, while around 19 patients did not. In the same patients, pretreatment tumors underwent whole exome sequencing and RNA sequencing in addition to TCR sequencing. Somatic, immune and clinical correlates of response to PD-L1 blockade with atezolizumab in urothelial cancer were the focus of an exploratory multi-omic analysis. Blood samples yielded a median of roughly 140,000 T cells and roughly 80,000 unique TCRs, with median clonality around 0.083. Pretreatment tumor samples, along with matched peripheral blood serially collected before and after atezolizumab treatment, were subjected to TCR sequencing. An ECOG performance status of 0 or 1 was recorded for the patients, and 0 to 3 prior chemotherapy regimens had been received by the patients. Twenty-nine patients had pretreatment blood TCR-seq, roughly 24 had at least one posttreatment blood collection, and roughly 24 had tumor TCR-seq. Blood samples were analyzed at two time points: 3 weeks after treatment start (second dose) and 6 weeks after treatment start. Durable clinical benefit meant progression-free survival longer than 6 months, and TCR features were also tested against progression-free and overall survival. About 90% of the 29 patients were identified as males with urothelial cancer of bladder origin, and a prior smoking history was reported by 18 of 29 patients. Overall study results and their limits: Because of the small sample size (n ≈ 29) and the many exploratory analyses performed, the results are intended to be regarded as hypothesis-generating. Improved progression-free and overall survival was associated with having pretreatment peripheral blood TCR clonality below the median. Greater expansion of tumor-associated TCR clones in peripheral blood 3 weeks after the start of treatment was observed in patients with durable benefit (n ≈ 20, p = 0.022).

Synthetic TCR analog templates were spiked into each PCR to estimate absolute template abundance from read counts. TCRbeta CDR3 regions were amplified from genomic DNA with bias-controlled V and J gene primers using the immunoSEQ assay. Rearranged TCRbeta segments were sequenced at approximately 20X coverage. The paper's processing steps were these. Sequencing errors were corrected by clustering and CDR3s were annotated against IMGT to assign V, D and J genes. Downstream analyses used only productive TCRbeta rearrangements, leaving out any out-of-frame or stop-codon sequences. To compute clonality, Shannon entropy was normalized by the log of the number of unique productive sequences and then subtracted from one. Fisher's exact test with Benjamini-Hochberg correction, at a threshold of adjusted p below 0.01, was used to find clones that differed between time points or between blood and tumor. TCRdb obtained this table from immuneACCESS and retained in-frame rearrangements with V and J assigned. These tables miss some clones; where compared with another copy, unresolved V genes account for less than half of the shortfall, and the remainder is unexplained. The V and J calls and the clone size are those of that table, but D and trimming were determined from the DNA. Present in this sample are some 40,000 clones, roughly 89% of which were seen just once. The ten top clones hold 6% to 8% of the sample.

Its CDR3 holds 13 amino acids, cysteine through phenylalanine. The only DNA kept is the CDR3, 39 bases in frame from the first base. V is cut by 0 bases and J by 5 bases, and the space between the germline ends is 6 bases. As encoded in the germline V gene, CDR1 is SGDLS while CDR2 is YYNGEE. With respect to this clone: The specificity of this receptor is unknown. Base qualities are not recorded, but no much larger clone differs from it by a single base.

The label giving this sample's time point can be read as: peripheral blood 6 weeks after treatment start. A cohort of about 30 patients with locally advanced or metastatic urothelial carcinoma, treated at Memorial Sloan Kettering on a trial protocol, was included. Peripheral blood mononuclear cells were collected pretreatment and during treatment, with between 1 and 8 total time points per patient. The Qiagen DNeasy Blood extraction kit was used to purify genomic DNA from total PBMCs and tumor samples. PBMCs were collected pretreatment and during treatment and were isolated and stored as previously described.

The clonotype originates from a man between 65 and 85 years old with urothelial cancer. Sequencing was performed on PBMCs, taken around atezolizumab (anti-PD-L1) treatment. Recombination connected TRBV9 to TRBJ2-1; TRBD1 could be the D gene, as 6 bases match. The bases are TGTGCCAGCAGCGTAGCAGGGGACAATGAGCAGTTCTTC. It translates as CASSVAGDNEQFF.